These T cell receptor beta chains were read from a single sample in a study of T cell responses to AZD1222 COVID-19 vaccine. Some clones are missing from TCRdb's copy, which holds only in-frame ones; the method was immunoSEQ multiplex PCR. The sample has 130,000 or so clones, roughly 93% seen once. The material sequenced was peripheral blood, taken on day 0 of AZD1222 vaccination. The receptors here all came from an adult in good health. The CDR3 runs from the conserved cysteine through the conserved F or W. Fields, in order: CDR3 length, V gene, J gene, CDR3 protein.

>13|TRBV6-6|TRBJ1-1
CASSYSRSTEAFF
>15|TRBV5-8|TRBJ1-5
CASSLIRGAGQPQHF
>13|TRBV7-9|TRBJ1-2
CASSLGTGGGYTF
>14|TRBV28|TRBJ1-4
CASRSPKTGDPLFF
>17|TRBV4-1|TRBJ2-6
CASSQDLRGSGANVLTF
>13|TRBV19|TRBJ1-1
CASRWATGTEAFF
>15|TRBV5-1|TRBJ1-2
CASSTGQGEDYGYTF
>14|TRBV7-8|TRBJ2-5
CASSLVWGQETQYF
>11|TRBV23-1|TRBJ1-2
CASNPKVGYTF
>13|TRBV7-2|TRBJ2-1
CASSRQLWPEQFF
>15|TRBV19|TRBJ1-1
CASSPSAGRNTEAFF
>14|TRBV19|TRBJ1-2
CASSIGWGNYGYTF
>14|TRBV4-3|TRBJ1-2
CASSQARATYGYTF
>16|TRBV4-1|TRBJ1-4
CASSQDGQGIREKLFF
>14|TRBV5-6|TRBJ1-4
CASSLRQGGEKLFF
>14|TRBV3-1/TRBV3-2|TRBJ2-1
CASSQLGTGNEQFF
>15|TRBV7-9|TRBJ1-2
CASSLATGGGDGYTF
>16|TRBV3-1/TRBV3-2|TRBJ2-7
CASSQPRTSGTYEQYF
>12|TRBV3-1/TRBV3-2|TRBJ1-3
CASSQVQNTIYF
>18|TRBV24-1|TRBJ2-1
CATSPTSRTLSSYNEQFF
>18|TRBV7-2|TRBJ2-1
CASSPGLAGSGSYNEQFF
>13|TRBV5-4|TRBJ1-1
CASSSTGGTEAFF
>14|TRBV27|TRBJ1-2
CASARDRSNYGYTF
>16|TRBV7-9|TRBJ1-2
CASSLIGTGTAYGYTF
>17|TRBV7-9|TRBJ1-2
CASSLKQRQGANYGYTF
>15|TRBV5-6|TRBJ1-1
CASSLVRDRVSEAFF
>11|TRBV11-2|TRBJ1-6
CASSFRDRIYF
>14|TRBV6-1|TRBJ1-2
CASSEAAGPYGYTF
>16|TRBV5-4|TRBJ2-5
CASSWGTSGIGETQYF
>14|TRBV2|TRBJ1-4
CASRKAATNEKLFF
>12|TRBV12-3/TRBV12-4|TRBJ1-5
CASSLSVQPQHF
>16|TRBV6-5|TRBJ2-1
CASSYSGTGSYNEQFF
>17|TRBV4-1|TRBJ2-1
CASSQWAGAGFYNEQFF
>15|TRBV2|TRBJ1-3
CASSEDRVAGNTIYF
>13|TRBV7-2|TRBJ2-7
CASSTRQGQEQYF
>13|TRBV5-5|TRBJ1-2
CASSMDANYGYTF
>14|TRBV6-6|TRBJ2-1
CASSYSRVYNEQFF
>15|TRBV6-5|TRBJ2-7
CASSTAGGSAYEQYF
>13|TRBV29-1|TRBJ1-1
CSVEPQGGTEAFF
>15|TRBV28|TRBJ2-1
CASSLELAWGNEQFF
>15|TRBV5-1|TRBJ2-1
CASSLGQGGHNEQFF
>16|TRBV29-1|TRBJ1-6
CSVEDPQGSYNSPLHF
>13|TRBV14|TRBJ1-1
CASSQGANTEAFF
>15|TRBV7-8|TRBJ2-1
CASSPLDSIYNEQFF
>15|TRBV19|TRBJ1-5
CASSRGRAGDQPQHF
>13|TRBV28|TRBJ2-1
CASSLWGFGEQFF
>13|TRBV30|TRBJ1-1
CAWTGGRRTEAFF
>14|TRBV6-5|TRBJ1-2
CASRAMRGHYGYTF
>15|TRBV19|TRBJ2-1
CASRRARSSYNEQFF
>20|TRBV3-1/TRBV3-2|TRBJ2-1
CASSQVLRTSGRAPYNEQFF
>16|TRBV28|TRBJ2-7
CASSSFGVRGSYEQYF
>16|TRBV7-9|TRBJ2-7
CASSSTSGGSSYEQYF
>14|TRBV4-3|TRBJ1-1
CASSLDSRETEAFF
>14|TRBV3-1/TRBV3-2|TRBJ2-1
CASSQPGAYNEQFF
>14|TRBV28|TRBJ1-6
CASSLRLINSPLHF
>12|TRBV12-3/TRBV12-4|TRBJ1-2
CASKGQGIGYTF
>15|TRBV7-9|TRBJ2-7
CASSPGGSGSGEQYF
>13|TRBV6-5|TRBJ2-3
CASSLDNTDTQYF